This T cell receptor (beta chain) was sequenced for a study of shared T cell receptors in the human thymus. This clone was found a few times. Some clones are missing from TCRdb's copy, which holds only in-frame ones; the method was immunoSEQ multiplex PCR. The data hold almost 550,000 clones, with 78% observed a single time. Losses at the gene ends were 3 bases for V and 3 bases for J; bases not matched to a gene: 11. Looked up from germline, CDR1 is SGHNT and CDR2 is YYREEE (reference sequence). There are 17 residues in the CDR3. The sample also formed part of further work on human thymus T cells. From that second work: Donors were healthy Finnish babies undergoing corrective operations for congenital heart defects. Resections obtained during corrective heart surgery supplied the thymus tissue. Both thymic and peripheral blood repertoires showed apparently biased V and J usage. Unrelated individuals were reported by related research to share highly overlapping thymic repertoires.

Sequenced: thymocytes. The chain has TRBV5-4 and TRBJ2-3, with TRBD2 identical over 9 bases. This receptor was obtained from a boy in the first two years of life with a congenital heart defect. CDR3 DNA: TGTGCCAGCAGCTCGAATAGCGGGAGCGGCGGGACAGATACGCAGTATTTT. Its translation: CASSSNSGSGGTDTQYF. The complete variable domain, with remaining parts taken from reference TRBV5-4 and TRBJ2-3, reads ETGVTQSPTHLIKTRGQQVTLRCSSQSGHNTVSWYQQALGQGPQFIFQYYREEENGRGNFPPRFSGLQFPNYSSELNVNALELDDSALYLCASSSNSGSGGTDTQYFGPGTRLTVL.